Below are 20 T cell receptor beta chains sequenced from a single sample in a study of T cells in Graves' hyperthyroidism and ophthalmopathy (dated by TCRdb to between 2019 and 2020). The library relied on multiplex PCR. Sequencing instrument: Illumina HiSeq 2000. The TCR beta CDR3 regions were amplified from RNA transcripts. The first round of RT-PCR for the TCR CDR3 was performed with the HTBI primer set and the Qiagen OneStep RT-PCR kit. The public reads were reprocessed in TCRdb via fastp at Q25 and MiXCR, keeping in-frame beta chains. Each CDR3 protein gets just one entry, which takes the most common genes and DNA from the rows behind it. Counted in this sample were about 480,000 distinct CDR3 sequences; 20% to 25% of them appeared once. 49% of the sample belongs to the ten largest clones. Sequenced material: blood. These receptors all come from a woman in her 70s with Graves' ophthalmopathy.

The V gene is TRBV7-9, the J gene TRBJ2-7; D gene uncertain. V shed 0 bases and J shed 6 bases, with 6 bases lying between them. CDR1 and CDR2 from the germline V gene are SEHNR and FQNEAQ (reference sequence). The CDR3 extends over 12 amino acids. CDR3 DNA: TGTGCCAGCAGCTTAGCCCCCCGCGAGCAGTACTTC. Protein product: CASSLAPREQYF.

The chain recombines TRBV19 with TRBJ1-1; tentative D call: TRBD1 (5 bases). The length of the CDR3 is 13 residues. The V end was cut by 9 bases, the J end by 4 bases, with 15 bases between. Germline loops: CDR1 LNHDA, CDR2 SQIVND (reference sequence). CDR3 residues: CASGYYGGTEAFF. The CDR3 nucleotides are TGTGCCAGCGGATATTATGGGGGCACTGAAGCTTTCTTT.

The chain combines TRBV6-1 with TRBJ2-2; a possible D gene is TRBD1 (6 bases). CDR1 and CDR2 (germline): MNHNS, SASEGT. The CDR3 is 14 residues long. Trimming stripped 3 bases from V and 5 bases from J, with 10 bases between. CDR3 DNA sequence: TGTGCCAGCAGTGAGGAGCAGGGGACCGGGGAGCTGTTTTTT. It yields the protein CASSEEQGTGELFF.

This clonotype has at least ten counts. This rearrangement joins TRBV6-6 to TRBJ2-7; TRBD2 matches at 9 bases. This CDR3 contains 16 residues. Germline V CDR1 and CDR2: MNHNY, SVGAGI (reference sequence). Germline trimming cut 0 bases from V and 3 bases from J; bases unmatched to any gene: 6. CDR3 in amino acids: CASSYSTLAGYYEQYF. In DNA, the CDR3 is TGTGCCAGCAGTTACTCGACCCTAGCGGGATACTACGAGCAGTACTTC.

J is TRBJ2-7 and V is TRBV7-9; 13 bases are shared with TRBD2. This CDR3 is 19 amino acids long. Germline V gene data show CDR1 as SEHNR and CDR2 as FQNEAQ (reference sequence). The trim removed 3 bases at V and 5 bases at J, leaving 16 bases unmatched. The CDR3 sequence: CASSFPRTSGRSIRDEQYF. CDR3 coding DNA: TGTGCCAGCAGCTTTCCCCGGACTAGCGGGAGATCCATCAGGGACGAGCAGTACTTC.

This clonotype turned up a few times. V and J are TRBV12-3 or TRBV12-4 and TRBJ1-1; possibly TRBD1 for D (6 bases). V was shortened by 6 bases and J by 4 bases, with 15 bases between the two germline ends. This CDR3 comprises 14 residues. The CDR3 loop is CASRATGEFTEAFF. CDR3 sequence (DNA): TGTGCCAGCAGAGCGACAGGTGAGTTCACTGAAGCTTTCTTT.

This clonotype was picked up many times. This chain uses TRBV12-3 or TRBV12-4 with TRBJ2-1; 10 bases agree with TRBD2. V lost 5 bases and J lost 2; bases outside the gene matches: 3. The CDR3 consists of 15 residues. CDR3 amino acids: CASSPLAGAYNEQFF. For the CDR3, the DNA is TGTGCCAGCAGTCCCCTAGCGGGAGCCTACAATGAGCAGTTCTTC.

This clonotype was recorded at least ten times. V and J are TRBV12-3 or TRBV12-4 and TRBJ2-3; 15 bases are a match to TRBD2. Trimming took 8 bases from V and 8 from J; bases not matched to a gene: 8. The CDR3 length is 15 residues. The CDR3 sequence: CASSRGLAGGVTQYF. The CDR3 DNA sequence: TGTGCCAGCTCAAGGGGACTAGCGGGAGGAGTTACGCAGTATTTT.

The sample holds a few counts of this clonotype. This chain joins TRBV19 and TRBJ2-1; 8 bases are a match to TRBD2. V shed 3 bases, J shed 6 bases, and the junction held 10 bases outside the gene matches. The CDR3 has 16 amino acids. Germline-derived CDR1 and CDR2 are LNHDA and SQIVND (reference sequence). The CDR3, as DNA: TGTGCCAGTAGTATTTTGTCGGGACTAGGGATCAATGAGCAGTTCTTC. Its translation is CASSILSGLGINEQFF.

This clonotype was detected only a few times. The chain couples TRBV7-2 to TRBJ2-3; D might be TRBD2 (5 bases). Germline CDR1 is SGHTA and CDR2 is FQGNSA. This CDR3 comprises 12 residues. V was cut by 7 bases and J by 7 bases, with 12 bases left in between. CDR3 residues: CASTSVGNTQYF. CDR3 coding DNA: TGTGCCAGCACCTCGGTCGGGAATACGCAGTATTTT.

The genes are TRBV5-1 and TRBJ2-7; D is ambiguous. The CDR3 runs 12 residues. Germline CDR1 reads SGHRS; CDR2 reads YFSETQ. V was clipped by 0 bases and J by 3 bases, with 4 bases between them. This CDR3 reads CASSLGHYEQYF. CDR3 in DNA: TGCGCCAGCAGCTTGGGGCACTACGAGCAGTACTTC.

V usage is TRBV20-1 and J usage is TRBJ1-2, with 8 bases fitting TRBD1. Trimming removed 3 bases from V and 2 bases from J; junction bases left unmatched: 5. The CDR3 covers 14 residues. In germline, CDR1 is DFQATT, CDR2 SNEGSKA (reference sequence). The CDR3 sequence is CSARTQGANYGYTF. CDR3 in DNA: TGCAGTGCTAGGACCCAGGGGGCGAACTATGGCTACACCTTC.

In this sample, this clonotype turned up many times. This chain connects TRBV12-3 or TRBV12-4 to TRBJ1-1, with D maybe TRBD1 (6 bases). The CDR3 runs to 14 residues. Trimming pared 6 bases from V and 2 bases from J, leaving 13 bases between. The CDR3 reads CASRPSGANTEAFF. The DNA for the CDR3 is TGTGCCAGCAGGCCCTCAGGGGCAAACACTGAAGCTTTCTTT.

This clonotype was counted many times. The chain employs TRBV12-3 or TRBV12-4 and TRBJ1-5; 10 positions match TRBD1. CDR3 length: 12 residues. The V segment lost 8 bases and the J segment 9 bases; nucleotides outside the gene matches: 4. In nucleotides, the CDR3 is TGTGCCAGCGGACAGGGGGGTCCGCCCCAGCATTTT. It encodes CASGQGGPPQHF.

As to this clonotype: This clone may be a read error of a much larger clone one base away. The chain couples TRBV2 to TRBJ2-1; D is ambiguous. This CDR3 contains 12 residues. Germline-derived CDR1 and CDR2 are SNHLY and FYNNEI. This CDR3 reads CVSTTAHNEQFF. The CDR3 DNA sequence: TGTGTCAGCACTACAGCTCACAATGAGCAGTTCTTC.

The V gene is TRBV5-1, the J gene TRBJ1-1; 8 positions agree with TRBD1. In germline, CDR1 is SGHRS, CDR2 YFSETQ. The trim removed 0 bases at V and 5 bases at J, leaving 6 bases unmatched. The CDR3 sequence is 15 residues long. The CDR3 here is CASSLDAGGGTEAFF. The DNA of the CDR3 is TGCGCCAGCAGCTTGGATGCAGGGGGCGGAACTGAAGCTTTCTTT.

This clonotype was found a few times. V is TRBV10-3 and J is TRBJ1-1; 12 bases align to TRBD1. Trimming cost V 2 bases and J 2 bases; bases outside gene matches: 12. CDR1 and CDR2 from the germline V gene are ENHRY and SYGVKD. The CDR3 spans 19 residues. CDR3 residues: CAISEAFVGTGGGNTEAFF. CDR3 coding DNA: TGTGCCATCAGTGAGGCTTTTGTTGGGACAGGGGGCGGAAACACTGAAGCTTTCTTT.

The chain uses TRBV5-5 and TRBJ2-1; D is possibly TRBD2 (5 bases). The CDR3 has 15 amino acids. Trimming removed 4 bases from V and 3 bases from J, with 14 bases in between. Per germline, CDR1 SGHKS and CDR2 YYEKEE (reference sequence). CDR3 in amino acids: CASSLGALLYNEQFF. Written as DNA, the CDR3 is TGTGCCAGCAGCCTGGGAGCTCTCCTCTACAATGAGCAGTTCTTC. Based on the CDR3 plus reference TRBV5-5 and TRBJ2-1, the full variable domain is DAGVTQSPTHLIKTRGQQVTLRCSPISGHKSVSWYQQVLGQGPQFIFQYYEKEERGRGNFPDRFSARQFPNYSSELNVNALLLGDSALYLCASSLGALLYNEQFFGPGTRLTVL.

Ten or more counts support this clonotype. The chain joins TRBV4-1 to TRBJ1-5; no clear D. V lost 1 base and J lost 3, with 10 bases in between. The CDR3 covers 15 residues. Germline V gene lookup returns CDR1 MGHRA and CDR2 YSYEKL. For the CDR3, the DNA is TGCGCCAGCAGCCAAGCCGATAGTACCAATCAGCCCCAGCATTTT. This translates into CASSQADSTNQPQHF.

The rearrangement uses TRBV5-1 and TRBJ1-1; tentatively, D is TRBD1 (6 bases). Between the trimmed V and J ends, which lost 4 bases and 5 bases, there was a span of 18 bases. Per germline, CDR1 SGHRS and CDR2 YFSETQ. The CDR3 has 15 residues. CDR3 sequence: CASSRGGGRETEAFF. DNA for the CDR3: TGCGCCAGCAGCCGGGGGGGGGGCAGAGAGACTGAAGCTTTCTTT.